This T cell receptor (beta chain) stems from a study of beta chain features in type 1 diabetes. Study summary: Patient and healthy donor groups were alike in age, gender and cell yields.

It was via CD45RO/CCR7/CD25/CD127/CD95/CD27 that CD4+ naive, central memory, regulatory and stem cell-like memory cells were sorted. The authors obtained over 95% purity in all sorted populations. V shed 3 bases and J shed 2 bases, with 8 bases lying between them. This CDR3 comprises 13 residues. Germline CDR1 is MNHEY and CDR2 is SMNVEV (reference sequence). cDNA synthesis used the whole RNA isolate, giving expressed TCRB sequences. Sequenced by immunoSEQ multiplex PCR; TCRdb stores in-frame clones only, minus some. The sample lists 300,000 to 400,000 clones, approximately 9.7% occurring once. As regards this clone: Its antigen is unidentified.

General observations from the study: Patients' naive, central memory and Treg TCRB repertoires seemed closer to one another than those of healthy donors. Across all four CD4+ subsets, people with type 1 diabetes showed modestly shorter TCRB CDR3s.

Sequencing input: central memory CD4+ T cells from blood. This clonotype originated in a man between 25 and 39 years old with type 1 diabetes. V gene TRBV27 combines with J gene TRBJ2-7; D is uncertain. CDR3 in DNA: TGTGCCAGCAGTTTGAACCGGGCCTACGAGCAGTACTTC. Translation gives CASSLNRAYEQYF.